What follows describes a single T cell receptor beta chain. Trimming at V came to 5 bases and at J to 0 bases, leaving 7 bases not matched to a gene. CDR1 is SGHTS, CDR2 YDEGEE, per germline. The CDR3 covers 16 residues. Libraries were prepared by immunoSEQ multiplex PCR; TCRdb keeps only in-frame clonotypes and omits some of them. The sample gives 5,000 to 6,000 clones, approximately 87% of which show up once; under 20% is in the top ten. The sample comes from a study of blood T cell repertoires in COVID-19. Study background: Donors in the United States, Italy and Spain gave samples during acute or convalescent COVID-19.

The sample was peripheral blood. This TCR was recovered from a human donor in a cohort sampled during active COVID-19. The J gene is TRBJ1-4, the V gene TRBV5-8; 7 bases agree with TRBD1. CDR3 DNA: TGTGCCAGCAGACCCGGGACAGTTGCAACTAATGAAAAACTGTTTTTT. This translates into CASRPGTVATNEKLFF.